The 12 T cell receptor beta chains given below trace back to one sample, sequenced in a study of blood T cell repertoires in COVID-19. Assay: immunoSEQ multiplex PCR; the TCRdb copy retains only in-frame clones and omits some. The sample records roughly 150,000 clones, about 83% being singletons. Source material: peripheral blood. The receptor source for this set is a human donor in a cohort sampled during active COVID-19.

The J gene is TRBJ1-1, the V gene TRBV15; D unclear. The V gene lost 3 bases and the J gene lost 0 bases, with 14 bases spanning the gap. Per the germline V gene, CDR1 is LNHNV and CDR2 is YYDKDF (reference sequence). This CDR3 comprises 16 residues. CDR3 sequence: CATSSGMVGVNTEAFF. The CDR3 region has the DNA TGTGCCACCAGCAGCGGCATGGTGGGAGTGAACACTGAAGCTTTCTTT.

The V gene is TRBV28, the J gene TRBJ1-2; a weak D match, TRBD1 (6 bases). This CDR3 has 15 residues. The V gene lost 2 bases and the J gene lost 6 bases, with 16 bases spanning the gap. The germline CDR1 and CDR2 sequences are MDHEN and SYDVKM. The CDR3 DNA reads TGTGCCAGCAGTTTACCTAGTACAGGGAACGATGGCTACACCTTC. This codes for CASSLPSTGNDGYTF.

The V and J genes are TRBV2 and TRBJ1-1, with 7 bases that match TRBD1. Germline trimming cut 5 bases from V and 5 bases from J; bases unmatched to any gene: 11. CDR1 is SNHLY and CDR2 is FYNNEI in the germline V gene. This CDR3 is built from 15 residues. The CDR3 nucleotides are TGTGCCAGCAGTATGGGACAGCCCGCTGGAACTGAAGCTTTCTTT. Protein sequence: CASSMGQPAGTEAFF.

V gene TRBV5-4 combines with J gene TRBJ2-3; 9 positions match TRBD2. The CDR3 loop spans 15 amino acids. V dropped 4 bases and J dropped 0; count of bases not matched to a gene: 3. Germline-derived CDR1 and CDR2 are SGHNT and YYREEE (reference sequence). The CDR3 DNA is TGTGCCAGCAGCCCCAGCGGGAGGAGCACAGATACGCAGTATTTT. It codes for CASSPSGRSTDTQYF.

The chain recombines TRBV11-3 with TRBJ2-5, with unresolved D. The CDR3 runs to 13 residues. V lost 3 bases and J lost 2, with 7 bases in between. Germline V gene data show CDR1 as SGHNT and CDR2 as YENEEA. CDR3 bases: TGTGCCAGCAGCTTTGAAACACAAGAGACCCAGTACTTC. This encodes CASSFETQETQYF.

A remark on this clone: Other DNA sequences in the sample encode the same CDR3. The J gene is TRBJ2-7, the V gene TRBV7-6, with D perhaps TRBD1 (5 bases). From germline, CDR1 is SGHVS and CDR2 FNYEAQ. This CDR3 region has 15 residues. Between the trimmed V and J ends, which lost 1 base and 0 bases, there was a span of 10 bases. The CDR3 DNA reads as TGTGCCAGCAGCTTAGAAGGGGCCCGCTCCTACGAGCAGTACTTC. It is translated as CASSLEGARSYEQYF.

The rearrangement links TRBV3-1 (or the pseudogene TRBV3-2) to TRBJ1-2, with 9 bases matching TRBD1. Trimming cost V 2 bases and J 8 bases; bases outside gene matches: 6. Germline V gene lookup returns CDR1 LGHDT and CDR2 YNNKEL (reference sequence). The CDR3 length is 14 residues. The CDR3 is CASSQPGQGKGYTF. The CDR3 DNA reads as TGTGCCAGCAGCCAACCGGGACAGGGTAAGGGCTACACCTTC.

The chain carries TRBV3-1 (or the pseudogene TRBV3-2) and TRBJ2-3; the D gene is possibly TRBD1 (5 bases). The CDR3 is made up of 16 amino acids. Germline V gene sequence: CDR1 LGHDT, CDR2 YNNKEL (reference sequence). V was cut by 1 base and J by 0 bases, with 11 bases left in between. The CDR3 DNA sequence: TGTGCCAGCAGCCAAGGAAAGCAGGGTAGCACAGATACGCAGTATTTT. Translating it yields CASSQGKQGSTDTQYF.

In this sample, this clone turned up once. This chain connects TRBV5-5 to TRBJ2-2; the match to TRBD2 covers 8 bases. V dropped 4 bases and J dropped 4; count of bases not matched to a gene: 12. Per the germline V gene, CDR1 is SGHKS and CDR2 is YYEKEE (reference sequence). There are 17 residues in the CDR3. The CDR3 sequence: CASSPREGVRITGELFF. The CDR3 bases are TGTGCCAGCAGCCCCCGGGAGGGGGTTCGTATCACCGGGGAGCTGTTTTTT.

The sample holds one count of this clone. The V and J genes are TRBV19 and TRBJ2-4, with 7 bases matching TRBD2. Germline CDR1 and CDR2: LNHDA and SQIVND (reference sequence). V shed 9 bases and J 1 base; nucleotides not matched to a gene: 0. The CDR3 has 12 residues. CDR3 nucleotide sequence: TGTGCCAGCGGGGGGGCCAAAAACATTCAGTACTTC. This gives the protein CASGGAKNIQYF.

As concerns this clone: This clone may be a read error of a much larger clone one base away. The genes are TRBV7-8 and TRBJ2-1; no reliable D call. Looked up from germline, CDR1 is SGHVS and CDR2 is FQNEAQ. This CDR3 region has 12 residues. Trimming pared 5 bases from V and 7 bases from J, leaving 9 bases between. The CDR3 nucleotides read TGTGCCAGCAGCCCCGCTCGGAATGAGCAGTTCTTC. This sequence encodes CASSPARNEQFF.

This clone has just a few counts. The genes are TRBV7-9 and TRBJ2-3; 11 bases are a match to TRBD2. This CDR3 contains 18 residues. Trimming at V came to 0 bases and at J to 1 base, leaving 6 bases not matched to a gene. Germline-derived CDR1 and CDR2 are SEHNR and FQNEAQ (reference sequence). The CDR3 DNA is TGTGCCAGCAGCTTAGCCGGTAGCGGGGGGGCTGGCACAGATACGCAGTATTTT. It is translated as CASSLAGSGGAGTDTQYF. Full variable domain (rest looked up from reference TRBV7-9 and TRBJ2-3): DTGVSQNPRHKITKRGQNVTFRCDPISEHNRLYWYRQTLGQGPEFLTYFQNEAQLEKSRLLSDRFSAERPKGSFSTLEIQRTEQGDSAMYLCASSLAGSGGAGTDTQYFGPGTRLTVL.